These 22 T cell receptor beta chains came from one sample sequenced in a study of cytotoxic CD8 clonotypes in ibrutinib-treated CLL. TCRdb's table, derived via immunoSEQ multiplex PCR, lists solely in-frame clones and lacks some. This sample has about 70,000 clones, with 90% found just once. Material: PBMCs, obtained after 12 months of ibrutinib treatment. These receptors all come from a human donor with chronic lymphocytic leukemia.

CDR3: CASSSDRGRRVTSTDTQYF. CDR3 nucleotides: TGCGCCAGCAGCTCGGACAGGGGGCGCCGGGTAACTAGCACAGATACGCAGTATTTT. V and J are TRBV5-1 and TRBJ2-3; 11 nucleotides line up with TRBD1. V shed 3 bases, J shed 0 bases, and the junction held 12 bases outside the gene matches. The germline gives CDR1 SGHRS, CDR2 YFSETQ. The CDR3 is 19 residues long.

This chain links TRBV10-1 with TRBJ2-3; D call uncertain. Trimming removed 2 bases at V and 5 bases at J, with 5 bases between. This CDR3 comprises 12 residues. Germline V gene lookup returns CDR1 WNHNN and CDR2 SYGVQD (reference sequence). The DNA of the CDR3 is TGCGCCAGCAGTGAGATGATAGATACGCAGTATTTT. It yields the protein CASSEMIDTQYF.

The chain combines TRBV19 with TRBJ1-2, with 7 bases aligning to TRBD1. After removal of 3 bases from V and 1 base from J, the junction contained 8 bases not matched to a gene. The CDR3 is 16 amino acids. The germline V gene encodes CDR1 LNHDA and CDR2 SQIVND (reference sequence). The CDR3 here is CASSIGGRGVNYGYTF. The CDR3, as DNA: TGTGCCAGTAGTATTGGGGGCAGGGGGGTTAACTATGGCTACACCTTC. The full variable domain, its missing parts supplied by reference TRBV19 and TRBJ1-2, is DGGITQSPKYLFRKEGQNVTLSCEQNLNHDAMYWYRQDPGQGLRLIYYSQIVNDFQKGDIAEGYSVSREKKESFPLTVTSAQKNPTAFYLCASSIGGRGVNYGYTFGSGTRLTVV.

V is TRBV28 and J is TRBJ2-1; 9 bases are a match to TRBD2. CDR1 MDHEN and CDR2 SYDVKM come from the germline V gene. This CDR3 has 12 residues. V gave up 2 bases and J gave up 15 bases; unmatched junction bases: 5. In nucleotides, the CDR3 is TGTGCCAGCAGTTTACCCCTAGCGGGGCCGTTCTTC. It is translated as CASSLPLAGPFF.

The CDR3 DNA reads TGTGCCAGCAGTTGGGGCTATGGCTACACCTTC. Protein sequence: CASSWGYGYTF. V gene TRBV28 combines with J gene TRBJ1-2; D uncertain. Trimming removed 4 bases from V and 4 bases from J, with 4 bases in between. Per the germline V gene, CDR1 is MDHEN and CDR2 is SYDVKM. CDR3 length: 11 amino acids.

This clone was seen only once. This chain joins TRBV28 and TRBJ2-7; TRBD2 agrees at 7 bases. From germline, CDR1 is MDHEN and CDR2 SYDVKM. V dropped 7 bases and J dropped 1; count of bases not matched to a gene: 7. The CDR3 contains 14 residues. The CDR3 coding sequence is TGTGCCAGCACATACGAGGGAGGGTCCTACGAGCAGTACTTC. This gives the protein CASTYEGGSYEQYF.

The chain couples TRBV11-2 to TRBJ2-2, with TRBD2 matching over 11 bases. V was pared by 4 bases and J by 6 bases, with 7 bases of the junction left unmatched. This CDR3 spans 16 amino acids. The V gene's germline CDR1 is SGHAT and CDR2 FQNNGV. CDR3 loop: CASSSRLAGRPGELFF. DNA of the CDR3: TGTGCCAGCAGCTCCCGACTAGCGGGGCGTCCCGGGGAGCTGTTTTTT.

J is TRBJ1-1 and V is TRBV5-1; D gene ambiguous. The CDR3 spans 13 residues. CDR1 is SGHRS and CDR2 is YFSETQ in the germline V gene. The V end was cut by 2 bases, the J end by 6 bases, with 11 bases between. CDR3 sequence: CASSFTGFAEAFF. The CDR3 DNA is TGCGCCAGCAGCTTTACCGGGTTCGCTGAAGCTTTCTTT.

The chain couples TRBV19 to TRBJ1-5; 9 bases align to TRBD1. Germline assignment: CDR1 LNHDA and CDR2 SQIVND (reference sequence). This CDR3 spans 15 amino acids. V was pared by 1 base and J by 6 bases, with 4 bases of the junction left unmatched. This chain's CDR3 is CASSIAGTGIQPQHF. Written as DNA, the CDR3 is TGTGCCAGTAGTATAGCCGGGACAGGGATTCAGCCCCAGCATTTT.

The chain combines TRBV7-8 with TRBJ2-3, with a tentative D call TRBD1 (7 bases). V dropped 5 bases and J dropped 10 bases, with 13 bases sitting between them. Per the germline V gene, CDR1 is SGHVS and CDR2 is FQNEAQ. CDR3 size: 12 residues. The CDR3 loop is CASSADRRAQYF. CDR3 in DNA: TGTGCCAGCAGCGCGGACAGGAGGGCGCAGTATTTT.

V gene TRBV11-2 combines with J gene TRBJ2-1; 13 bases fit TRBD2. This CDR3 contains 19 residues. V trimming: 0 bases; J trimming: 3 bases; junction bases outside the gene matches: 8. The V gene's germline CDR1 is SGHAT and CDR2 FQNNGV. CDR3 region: CASSLDGLAGDFDYNEQFF. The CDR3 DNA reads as TGTGCCAGCAGCTTAGACGGACTAGCGGGAGATTTTGACTACAATGAGCAGTTCTTC.

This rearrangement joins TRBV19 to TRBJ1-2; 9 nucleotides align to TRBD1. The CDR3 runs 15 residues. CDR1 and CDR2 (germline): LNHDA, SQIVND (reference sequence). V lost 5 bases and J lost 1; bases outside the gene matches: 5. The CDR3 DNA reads TGTGCCAGTAGTGTGTACAGGGGGCGTAACTATGGCTACACCTTC. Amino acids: CASSVYRGRNYGYTF.

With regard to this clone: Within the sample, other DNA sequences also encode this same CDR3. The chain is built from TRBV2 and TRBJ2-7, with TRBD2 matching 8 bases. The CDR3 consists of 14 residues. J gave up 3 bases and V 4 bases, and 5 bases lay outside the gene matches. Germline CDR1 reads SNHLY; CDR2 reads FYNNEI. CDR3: CASSGTSRNYEQYF. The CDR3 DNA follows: TGTGCCAGCAGTGGGACTAGCAGGAACTACGAGCAGTACTTC.

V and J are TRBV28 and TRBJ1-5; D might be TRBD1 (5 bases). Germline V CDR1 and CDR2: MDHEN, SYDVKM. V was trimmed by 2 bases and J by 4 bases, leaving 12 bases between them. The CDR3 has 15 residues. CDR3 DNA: TGTGCCAGCAGTTTAGGTCAGGGACGGAATCAGCCCCAGCATTTT. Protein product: CASSLGQGRNQPQHF.

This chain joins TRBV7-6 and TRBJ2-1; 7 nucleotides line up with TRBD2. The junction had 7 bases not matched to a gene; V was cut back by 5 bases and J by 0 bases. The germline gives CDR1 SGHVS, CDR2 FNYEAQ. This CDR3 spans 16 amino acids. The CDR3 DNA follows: TGTGCCAGCAGCCCTAGCGGTAGAAGCTCCTACAATGAGCAGTTCTTC. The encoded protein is CASSPSGRSSYNEQFF.

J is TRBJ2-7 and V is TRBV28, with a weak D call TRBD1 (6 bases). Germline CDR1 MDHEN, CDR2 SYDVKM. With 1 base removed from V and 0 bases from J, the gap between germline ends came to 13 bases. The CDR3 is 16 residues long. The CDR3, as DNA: TGTGCCAGCAGTTTATTCCGGAGCAGGGGCTCCTACGAGCAGTACTTC. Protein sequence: CASSLFRSRGSYEQYF.

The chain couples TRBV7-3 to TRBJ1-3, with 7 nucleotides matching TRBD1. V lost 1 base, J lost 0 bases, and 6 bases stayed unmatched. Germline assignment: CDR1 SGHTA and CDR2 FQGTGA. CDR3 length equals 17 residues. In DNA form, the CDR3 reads TGTGCCAGCAGCTTAAGTGGGACAGTTGACTCTGGAAACACCATATATTTT. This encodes CASSLSGTVDSGNTIYF.

In DNA form, the CDR3 reads TGCAGCGTGACAGGGGGCGCGGGTTCCTACAATGAGCAGTTCTTC. Amino acid sequence: CSVTGGAGSYNEQFF. The rearrangement joins TRBV29-1 to TRBJ2-1; 10 bases align to TRBD1. The germline V gene has CDR1 SQVTM and CDR2 ANQGSEA. The CDR3 contains 15 residues. Unmatched junction bases numbered 6, after V lost 6 bases and J lost 1 base.

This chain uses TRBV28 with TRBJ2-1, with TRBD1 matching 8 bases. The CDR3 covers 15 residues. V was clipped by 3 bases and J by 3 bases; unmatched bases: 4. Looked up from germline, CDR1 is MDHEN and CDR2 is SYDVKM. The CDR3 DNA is TGTGCCAGCAGTTTCGAGGACAGGGTCTACAATGAGCAGTTCTTC. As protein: CASSFEDRVYNEQFF.

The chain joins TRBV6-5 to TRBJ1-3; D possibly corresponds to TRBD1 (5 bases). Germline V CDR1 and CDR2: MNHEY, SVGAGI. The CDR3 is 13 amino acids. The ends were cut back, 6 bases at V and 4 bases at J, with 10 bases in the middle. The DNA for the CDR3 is TGTGCCAGCAGGCAGGGATCGGGAAACACCATATATTTT. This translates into CASRQGSGNTIYF.

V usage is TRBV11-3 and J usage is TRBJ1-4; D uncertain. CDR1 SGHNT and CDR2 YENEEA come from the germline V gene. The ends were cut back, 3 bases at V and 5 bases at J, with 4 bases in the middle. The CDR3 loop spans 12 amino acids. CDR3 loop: CASSFLNEKLFF. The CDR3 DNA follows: TGTGCCAGCAGCTTTTTAAATGAAAAACTGTTTTTT.

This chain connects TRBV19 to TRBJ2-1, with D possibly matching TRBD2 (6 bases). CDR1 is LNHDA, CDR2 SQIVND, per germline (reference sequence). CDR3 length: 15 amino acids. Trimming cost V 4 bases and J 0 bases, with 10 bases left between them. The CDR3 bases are TGTGCCAGTAGTACCTCGGGGGTCTCCTACAATGAGCAGTTCTTC. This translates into CASSTSGVSYNEQFF.